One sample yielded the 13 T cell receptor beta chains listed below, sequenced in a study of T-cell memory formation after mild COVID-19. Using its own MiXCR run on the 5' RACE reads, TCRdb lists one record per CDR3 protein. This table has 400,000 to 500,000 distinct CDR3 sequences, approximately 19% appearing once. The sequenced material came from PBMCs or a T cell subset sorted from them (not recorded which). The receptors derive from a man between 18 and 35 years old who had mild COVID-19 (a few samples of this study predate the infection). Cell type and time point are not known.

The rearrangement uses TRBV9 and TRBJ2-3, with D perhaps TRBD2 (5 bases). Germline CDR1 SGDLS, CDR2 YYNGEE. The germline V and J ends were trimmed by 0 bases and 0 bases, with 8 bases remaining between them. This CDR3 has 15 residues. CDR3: CASSVASPSTDTQYF. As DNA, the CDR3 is TGTGCCAGCAGCGTAGCTAGCCCTAGCACAGATACGCAGTATTTT. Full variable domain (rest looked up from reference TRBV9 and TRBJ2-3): DSGVTQTPKHLITATGQRVTLRCSPRSGDLSVYWYQQSLDQGLQFLIQYYNGEERAKGNILERFSAQQFPDLHSELNLSSLELGDSALYFCASSVASPSTDTQYFGPGTRLTVL.

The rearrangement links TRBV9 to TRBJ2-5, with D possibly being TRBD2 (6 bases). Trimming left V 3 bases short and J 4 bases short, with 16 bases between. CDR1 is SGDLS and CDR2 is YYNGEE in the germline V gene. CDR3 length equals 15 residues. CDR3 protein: CASSAGTAGIETQYF. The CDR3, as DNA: TGTGCCAGCAGCGCAGGGACTGCAGGGATAGAGACCCAGTACTTC.

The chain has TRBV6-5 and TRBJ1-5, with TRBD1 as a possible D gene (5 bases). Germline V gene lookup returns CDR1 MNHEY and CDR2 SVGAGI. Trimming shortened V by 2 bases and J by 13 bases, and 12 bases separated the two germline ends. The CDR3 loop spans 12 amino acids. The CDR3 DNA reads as TGTGCCAGCAGTTACATCCGACAGCAGCAGCATTTT. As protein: CASSYIRQQQHF.

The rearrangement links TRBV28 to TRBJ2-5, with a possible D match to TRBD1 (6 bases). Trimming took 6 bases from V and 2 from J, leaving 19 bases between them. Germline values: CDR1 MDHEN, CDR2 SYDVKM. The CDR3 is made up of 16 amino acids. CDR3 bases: TGTGCCAGCAGCCCGACCTTACAGGGCCCTCAAGAGACCCAGTACTTC. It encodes CASSPTLQGPQETQYF.

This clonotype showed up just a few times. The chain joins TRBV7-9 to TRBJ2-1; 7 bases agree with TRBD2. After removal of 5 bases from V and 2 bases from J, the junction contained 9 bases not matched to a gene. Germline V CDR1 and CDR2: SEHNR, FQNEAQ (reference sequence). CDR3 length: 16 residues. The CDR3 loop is CASSRASSGAYNEQFF. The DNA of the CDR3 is TGTGCCAGCAGCCGGGCGTCCAGCGGGGCCTACAATGAGCAGTTCTTC.

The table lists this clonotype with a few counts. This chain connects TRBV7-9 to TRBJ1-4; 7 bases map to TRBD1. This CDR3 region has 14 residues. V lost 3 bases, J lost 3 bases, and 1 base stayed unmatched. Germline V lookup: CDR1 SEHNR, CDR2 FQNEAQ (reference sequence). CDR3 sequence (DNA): TGTGCCAGCAGCTTGGGACAGTCTAATGAAAAACTGTTTTTT. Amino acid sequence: CASSLGQSNEKLFF.

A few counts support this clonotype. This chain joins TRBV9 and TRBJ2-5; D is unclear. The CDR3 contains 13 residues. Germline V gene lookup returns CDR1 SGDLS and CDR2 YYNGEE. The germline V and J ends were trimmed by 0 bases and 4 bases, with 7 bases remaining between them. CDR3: CASSVDILETQYF. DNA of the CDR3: TGTGCCAGCAGCGTAGATATTCTAGAGACCCAGTACTTC. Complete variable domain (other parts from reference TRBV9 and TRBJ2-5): DSGVTQTPKHLITATGQRVTLRCSPRSGDLSVYWYQQSLDQGLQFLIQYYNGEERAKGNILERFSAQQFPDLHSELNLSSLELGDSALYFCASSVDILETQYFGPGTRLLVL.

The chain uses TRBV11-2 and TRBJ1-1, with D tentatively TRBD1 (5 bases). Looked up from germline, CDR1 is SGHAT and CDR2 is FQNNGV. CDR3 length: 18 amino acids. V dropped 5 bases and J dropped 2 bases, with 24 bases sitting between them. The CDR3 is CASSPPHKVHRGNTEAFF. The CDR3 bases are TGTGCCAGCAGCCCTCCTCATAAGGTCCATCGGGGCAACACTGAAGCTTTCTTT.

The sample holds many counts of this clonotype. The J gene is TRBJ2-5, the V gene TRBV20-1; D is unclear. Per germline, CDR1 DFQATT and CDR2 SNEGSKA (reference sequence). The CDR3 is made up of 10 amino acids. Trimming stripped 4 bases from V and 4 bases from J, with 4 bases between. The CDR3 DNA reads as TGCAGTGCTAATAGAGAGACCCAGTACTTC. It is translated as CSANRETQYF.

In DNA form, the CDR3 reads TGCAGTGCTAGGGGAAGCAGGGGGAGCTCCTATAATTCACCCCTCCACTTT. It codes for CSARGSRGSSYNSPLHF. The gene calls are TRBV20-1 and TRBJ1-6; 7 nucleotides agree with TRBD1. The ends lost 3 bases at V and 0 bases at J; junction bases unmatched: 8. Germline V CDR1 and CDR2: DFQATT, SNEGSKA (reference sequence). The CDR3 extends over 17 amino acids.

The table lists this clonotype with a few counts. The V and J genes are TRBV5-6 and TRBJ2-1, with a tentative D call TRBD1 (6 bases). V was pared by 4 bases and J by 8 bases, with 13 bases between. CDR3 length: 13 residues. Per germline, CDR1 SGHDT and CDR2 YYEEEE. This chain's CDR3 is CASSLYRADEQFF. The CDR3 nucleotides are TGTGCCAGCAGCCTCTACAGGGCCGATGAGCAGTTCTTC.

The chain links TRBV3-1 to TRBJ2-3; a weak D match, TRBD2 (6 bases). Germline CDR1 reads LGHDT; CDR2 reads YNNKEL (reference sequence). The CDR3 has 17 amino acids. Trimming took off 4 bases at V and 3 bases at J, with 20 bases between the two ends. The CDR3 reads CASSPGLALGKTDTQYF. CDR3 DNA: TGTGCCAGCAGCCCAGGGCTAGCGCTCGGAAAAACAGATACGCAGTATTTT.

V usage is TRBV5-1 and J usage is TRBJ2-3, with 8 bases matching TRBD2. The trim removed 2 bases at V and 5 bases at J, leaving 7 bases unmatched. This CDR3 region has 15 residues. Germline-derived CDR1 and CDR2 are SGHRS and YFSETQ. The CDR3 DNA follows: TGCGCCAGCAGCTTTCTCGGGGGGGCCCAAGATACGCAGTATTTT. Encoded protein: CASSFLGGAQDTQYF. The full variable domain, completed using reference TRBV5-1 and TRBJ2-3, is KAGVTQTPRYLIKTRGQQVTLSCSPISGHRSVSWYQQTPGQGLQFLFEYFSETQRNKGNFPGRFSGRQFSNSRSEMNVSTLELGDSALYLCASSFLGGAQDTQYFGPGTRLTVL.